The 28 T cell receptor beta chains in this list originate from one sample, sequenced in a study of glioma-infiltrating T cells (dated by TCRdb to 2016 to 2017). The run used an Illumina MiSeq. TCR alpha and beta CDR3 regions were amplified with the iRepertoire nested amplicon-rescue multiplex PCR (arm-PCR) platform from RNA. TCRdb handled the public reads itself, with Q25 trimming in fastp and clone calling in MiXCR, and kept productive beta chains. Rows are unified per CDR3 protein, each entry keeping the most common DNA and genes. The sample contains some 110,000 distinct CDR3 sequences, roughly 25% of them found a single time. Approximately 14% of the sample is held by the ten biggest clonotypes. Sample: glioma tissue, nonneoplastic brain tissue, or PBMCs (not recorded which). The receptors here all came from a human donor with low-grade glioma or glioblastoma, undergoing nonglioma brain surgery, or in good health (not recorded which).

This clonotype was picked up one time. The chain carries TRBV19 and TRBJ1-2, with unresolved D. Trimming removed 7 bases at V and 4 bases at J, with 22 bases between. The germline gives CDR1 LNHDA, CDR2 SQIVND (reference sequence). The CDR3 consists of 16 residues. The CDR3 DNA is TGTGCCAGTACCACAAGGGCCGGAGGAGGGAGCTATGGCTACACCTTC. It yields the protein CASTTRAGGGSYGYTF.

This clonotype appeared many times. The chain is built from TRBV6-1 and TRBJ1-5, with 10 bases matching TRBD1. This CDR3 contains 15 residues. Germline V gene data show CDR1 as MNHNS and CDR2 as SASEGT. The trim removed 5 bases at V and 6 bases at J, leaving 7 bases unmatched. CDR3 in amino acids: CASSFDRDRGQPQHF. Written as DNA, the CDR3 is TGTGCCAGCAGTTTCGACAGGGACAGGGGTCAGCCCCAGCATTTT.

The V call is TRBV18, the J call TRBJ1-2, with 7 positions matching TRBD1. V trimming: 2 bases; J trimming: 4 bases; junction bases outside the gene matches: 7. The CDR3 extends over 15 amino acids. Germline CDR1 is KGHSH and CDR2 is LQKENI. The CDR3 region is CASSPTTGLGYGYTF. Here the CDR3 DNA reads TGTGCCAGCTCACCAACGACAGGGTTAGGCTATGGCTACACCTTC.

Regarding this clonotype: Its ends do not fully match the called genes, so a read error is possible. V gene TRBV4-1 combines with J gene TRBJ2-3; 11 nucleotides line up with TRBD2. The CDR3 totals 18 residues. Germline V lookup: CDR1 MGHRA, CDR2 YSYEKL. The CDR3 spells CASSQDPTSGDSTGTQYF. The CDR3 nucleotides read TGCGCCAGCAGCCAAGACCCGACTAGCGGGGATAGCACAGGTACGCAGTATTTT.

In this sample, this clonotype turned up many times. This sequence joins TRBV28 and TRBJ1-2, with D uncertain. CDR1 is MDHEN, CDR2 SYDVKM, per germline. CDR3 length: 14 amino acids. Trimming left V 3 bases short and J 2 bases short, with 10 bases between. CDR3 DNA: TGTGCCAGCAGTTTGAAGGAGGTCAACTATGGCTACACCTTC. Residues: CASSLKEVNYGYTF.

This sequence joins TRBV18 and TRBJ2-7; TRBD2 might be the D (6 bases). V was cut by 4 bases and J by 5 bases, with 18 bases left in between. Germline V lookup: CDR1 KGHSH, CDR2 LQKENI. The CDR3 spans 15 residues. This CDR3 reads CASSRGWGVSDEQYF. Written as DNA, the CDR3 is TGTGCCAGCTCACGCGGCTGGGGGGTTTCCGACGAGCAGTACTTC.

To note about this clonotype: One junction end disagrees with the germline gene, perhaps due to a read error. The rearrangement joins TRBV5-1 to TRBJ2-3; D is ambiguous. Germline V gene lookup returns CDR1 SGHRS and CDR2 YFSETQ. CDR3 length: 12 amino acids. Here the CDR3 DNA reads TGCGCCAGCAGCTTAGCCTCAGATACGAAGTATTTT. It specifies CASSLASDTKYF.

The V gene is TRBV7-8, the J gene TRBJ2-1; 13 bases fit TRBD2. Trimming took 7 bases from V and 3 from J; bases not matched to a gene: 12. CDR3 length equals 18 residues. CDR1 is SGHVS and CDR2 is FQNEAQ in the germline V gene. CDR3 DNA: TGTGCCAGCACACCTCGGACTAGCGGGAGCCCCCTCTACAATGAGCAGTTCTTC. As protein: CASTPRTSGSPLYNEQFF.

This clonotype came up a few times. V is TRBV29-1 and J is TRBJ2-5; D remains ambiguous. The CDR3 is 11 residues long. Trimming left V 5 bases short and J 4 bases short, with 8 bases between. CDR1 is SQVTM, CDR2 ANQGSEA, per germline. The CDR3 DNA sequence: TGCAGCGTTCGCCTGGGAGAGACCCAGTACTTC. It is translated as CSVRLGETQYF.

About this clonotype itself: This may come from a read error, since a much larger clone is one base off. This chain links TRBV6-6 with TRBJ2-1, with 13 nucleotides matching TRBD2. The CDR3 length is 16 residues. Per the germline V gene, CDR1 is MNHNY and CDR2 is SVGAGI (reference sequence). In nucleotides, the CDR3 is TGTGACAGCAGTTACTCCGGGACTAGCGGGATGGATGAGCAGTTCTTC. Amino acids: CDSSYSGTSGMDEQFF.

This clonotype has ten or more counts. The chain links TRBV7-9 to TRBJ1-2, with a possible D match to TRBD1 (5 bases). V lost 5 bases to trimming and J lost 6 bases, with 13 bases between them. The CDR3 is 13 amino acids. In germline, CDR1 is SEHNR, CDR2 FQNEAQ (reference sequence). CDR3 in DNA: TGTGCCAGCAGCAGATGGGACGGCGATGGCTACACCTTC. It encodes CASSRWDGDGYTF.

Many counts were recorded for this clonotype. The chain carries TRBV28 and TRBJ2-5; the D gene is possibly TRBD1 (7 bases). The V gene's germline CDR1 is MDHEN and CDR2 SYDVKM. The V end lost 6 bases, the J end lost 5 bases, and 13 bases lay between the germline ends. The CDR3 extends over 13 amino acids. The DNA for the CDR3 is TGTGCCAGCAGAATTCAGGGGGGTGAGACCCAGTACTTC. Protein product: CASRIQGGETQYF.

This clonotype was counted ten times or more. The rearrangement uses TRBV20-1 and TRBJ2-7; 11 bases are shared with TRBD2. The CDR3 has 14 amino acids. Trimming took 4 bases from V and 2 from J; bases not matched to a gene: 4. Looked up from germline, CDR1 is DFQATT and CDR2 is SNEGSKA (reference sequence). The chain's CDR3 is CSANRLAGTYEQYF. CDR3 DNA sequence: TGCAGTGCTAATCGACTAGCGGGAACCTACGAGCAGTACTTC.

This clonotype was observed a handful of times. The rearrangement joins TRBV10-3 to TRBJ2-3, with D perhaps TRBD1 or TRBD2 (5 bases each). The CDR3 sequence is 15 residues long. V dropped 4 bases and J dropped 0 bases, with 11 bases sitting between them. Per the germline V gene, CDR1 is ENHRY and CDR2 is SYGVKD. For the CDR3, the DNA is TGTGCCATCAGTGTGGGGACGGTTAGCACAGATACGCAGTATTTT. It translates to CAISVGTVSTDTQYF.

This clonotype has a count of ten or more. This chain links TRBV7-9 with TRBJ2-5, with unresolved D. Germline loops: CDR1 SEHNR, CDR2 FQNEAQ (reference sequence). V was pared by 3 bases and J by 7 bases, with 9 bases between. The CDR3 extends over 12 amino acids. In DNA form, the CDR3 reads TGTGCCAGCAGCTTTGGATTCGGGACCCAGTACTTC. Translated: CASSFGFGTQYF.

Details on this clonotype: With a much larger clone just one base away, this may be a read error. The CDR3 region is CASSFPPGLVDYGYTF. The CDR3 nucleotides are TGTGCCAGCAGCTTTCCACCAGGTCTTGTTGACTATGGCTACACCTTC. The chain has TRBV5-5 and TRBJ1-2; D not certain. CDR3 length: 16 amino acids. Germline CDR1 reads SGHKS; CDR2 reads YYEKEE (reference sequence). The ends were cut back, 2 bases at V and 3 bases at J, with 17 bases in the middle. Supplemented by reference TRBV5-5 and TRBJ1-2, the full variable domain reads DAGVTQSPTHLIKTRGQQVTLRCSPISGHKSVSWYQQVLGQGPQFIFQYYEKEERGRGNFPDRFSARQFPNYSSELNVNALLLGDSALYLCASSFPPGLVDYGYTFGSGTRLTVV.

The table lists this clonotype with a few counts. The chain employs TRBV7-9 and TRBJ2-7, with D unclear. This CDR3 has 14 residues. CDR1 SEHNR and CDR2 FQNEAQ come from the germline V gene (reference sequence). V lost 3 bases and J lost 2, with 11 bases in between. The CDR3 DNA reads as TGTGCCAGCAGCTTCGTGCTAGGTACCTACGAGCAGTACTTC. Its protein product is CASSFVLGTYEQYF.

The chain has TRBV5-1 and TRBJ2-7; D is possibly TRBD1 or TRBD2 (5 bases each). The CDR3 has 14 residues. Germline CDR1 reads SGHRS; CDR2 reads YFSETQ. V gave up 5 bases and J gave up 0 bases, with 12 bases separating them. The DNA for the CDR3 is TGCGCCAGCAGTTATTGGGACCACTCCTACGAGCAGTACTTC. Amino acid sequence: CASSYWDHSYEQYF.

As to this clonotype: It may be a read error: a sequence one base away is much more abundant. This chain connects TRBV19 to TRBJ2-1; 7 bases agree with TRBD2. The CDR3 totals 16 residues. Germline CDR1 and CDR2: LNHDA and SQIVND (reference sequence). With 2 bases clipped from V and 4 bases from J, the junction kept 8 bases outside the gene matches. The CDR3 nucleotides are TGTGCCAGTAGTATATACTCGGCTAGCGGATACAATGAGCAGTTCTTC. Translation gives CASSIYSASGYNEQFF.

This clonotype was found many times. V gene TRBV20-1 combines with J gene TRBJ1-2, with 7 bases aligning to TRBD1. CDR3 length: 13 residues. Germline assignment: CDR1 DFQATT and CDR2 SNEGSKA (reference sequence). After removal of 6 bases from V and 4 bases from J, the junction contained 8 bases not matched to a gene. The CDR3 sequence: CSARQGLSYGYTF. DNA for the CDR3: TGCAGTGCAAGACAGGGTTTAAGCTATGGCTACACCTTC.

At least ten counts were recorded for this clonotype. This sequence joins TRBV19 and TRBJ2-1; 7 bases match TRBD1. The trim removed 10 bases at V and 6 bases at J, leaving 6 bases unmatched. Germline V gene lookup returns CDR1 LNHDA and CDR2 SQIVND (reference sequence). CDR3 length: 12 residues. CDR3: CAMYRGTNEQFF. The CDR3 nucleotides are TGTGCCATGTACAGGGGCACCAATGAGCAGTTCTTC.

Comments on this clonotype: With a much larger clone just one base away, this may be a read error. The chain is built from TRBV3-1 and TRBJ1-5, with a possible D match to TRBD1 (5 bases). Germline V gene sequence: CDR1 LGHDT, CDR2 YNNKEL (reference sequence). The CDR3 runs to 15 residues. V lost 3 bases to trimming and J lost 2 bases, with 11 bases between them. CDR3 region: CASSHLGGGNQPQHF. The CDR3 DNA is TGTGCCAGCAGCCATCTCGGGGGGGGCAATCAGCCCCAGCATTTT.

This clonotype appeared many times. The chain combines TRBV27 with TRBJ2-3; D might be TRBD2 (6 bases). V was cut by 1 base and J by 8 bases, with 13 bases left in between. There are 14 residues in the CDR3. Germline V gene lookup returns CDR1 MNHEY and CDR2 SMNVEV (reference sequence). This CDR3 reads CASSLYGTPRTQYF. CDR3 nucleotide sequence: TGTGCCAGCAGTTTATACGGGACTCCCCGTACGCAGTATTTT.

This clonotype was recorded many times. The chain recombines TRBV10-3 with TRBJ2-7; no clear D gene. The CDR3 covers 12 residues. Germline CDR1 and CDR2: ENHRY and SYGVKD. Deletions cut 6 bases from V and 1 base from J, with 7 bases between. The CDR3 reads CAISPTSYEQYF. The CDR3 nucleotides are TGTGCCATCAGCCCGACTTCCTACGAGCAGTACTTC.

Notes on this clonotype: This may be a read error, as it is one base from a much larger clone. The chain couples TRBV20-1 to TRBJ2-1, with D tentatively TRBD2 (5 bases). Trimming shortened V by 3 bases and J by 0 bases, and 9 bases separated the two germline ends. CDR1 DFQATT and CDR2 SNEGSKA come from the germline V gene (reference sequence). The CDR3 covers 14 residues. The CDR3 sequence: CSASRGISYNEQFF. Here the CDR3 DNA reads TGCAGTGCTAGTAGAGGGATCTCCTACAATGAGCAGTTCTTC.

On this clonotype: A junction boundary mismatches the germline segment, possibly from a read error. DNA for the CDR3: TGTGCCAGCAGGGGAGGACCGCAAAGCACAGATACACAGTATTTT. This sequence encodes CASRGGPQSTDTQYF. This sequence joins TRBV28 and TRBJ2-3; TRBD2 is a possible D gene (6 bases). CDR1 and CDR2 from the germline V gene are MDHEN and SYDVKM. CDR3 length equals 15 residues. Full variable domain (outside the CDR3, taken from reference TRBV28 and TRBJ2-3): DVKVTQSSRYLVKRTGEKVFLECVQDMDHENMFWYRQDPGLGLRLIYFSYDVKMKEKGDIPEGYSVSREKKERFSLILESASTNQTSMYLCASRGGPQSTDTQYFGPGTRLTVL.

This clonotype appeared many times. J is TRBJ1-1 and V is TRBV24-1; D is perhaps TRBD1 (5 bases). The CDR3 has 12 amino acids. Germline CDR1 KGHDR, CDR2 SFDVKD. Trimming cost V 5 bases and J 8 bases, with 11 bases left between them. The DNA for the CDR3 is TGTGCCACCAGTGCAACAGGAGACGAAGCTTTCTTT. Its protein product is CATSATGDEAFF.

There are many counts of this clonotype. This chain uses TRBV7-2 with TRBJ2-3; a weak D match, TRBD2 (5 bases). The CDR3 has 13 residues. V lost 3 bases, J lost 9 bases, and 13 bases lay in between. Germline values: CDR1 SGHTA, CDR2 FQGNSA. The CDR3 bases are TGTGCCAGCAGCTTCGATCTAGAGGGCACGCAGTATTTT. Amino acids: CASSFDLEGTQYF.